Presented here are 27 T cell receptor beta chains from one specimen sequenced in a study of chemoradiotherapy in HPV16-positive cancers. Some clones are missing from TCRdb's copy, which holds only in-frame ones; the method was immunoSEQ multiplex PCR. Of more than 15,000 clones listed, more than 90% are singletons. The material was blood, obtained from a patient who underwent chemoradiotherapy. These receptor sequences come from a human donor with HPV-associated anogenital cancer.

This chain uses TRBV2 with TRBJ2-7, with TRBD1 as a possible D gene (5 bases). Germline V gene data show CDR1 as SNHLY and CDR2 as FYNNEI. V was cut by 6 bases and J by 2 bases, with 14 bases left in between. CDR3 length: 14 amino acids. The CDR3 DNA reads TGTGCCAGCAGGTCCCAGGGTCTGGCCTACGAGCAGTACTTC. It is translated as CASRSQGLAYEQYF.

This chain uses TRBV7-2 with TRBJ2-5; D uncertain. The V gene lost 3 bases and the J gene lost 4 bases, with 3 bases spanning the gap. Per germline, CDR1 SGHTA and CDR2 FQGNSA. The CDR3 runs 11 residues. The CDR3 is CASSFRETQYF. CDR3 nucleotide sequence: TGTGCCAGCAGCTTCCGAGAGACCCAGTACTTC. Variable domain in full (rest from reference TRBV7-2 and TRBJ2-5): GAGVSQSPSNKVTEKGKDVELRCDPISGHTALYWYRQSLGQGLEFLIYFQGNSAPDKSGLPSDRFSAERTGGSVSTLTIQRTQQEDSAVYLCASSFRETQYFGPGTRLLVL.

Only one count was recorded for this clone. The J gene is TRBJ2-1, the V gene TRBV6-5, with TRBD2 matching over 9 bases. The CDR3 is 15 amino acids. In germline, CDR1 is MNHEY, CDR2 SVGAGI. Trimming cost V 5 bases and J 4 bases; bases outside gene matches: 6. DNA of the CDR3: TGTGCCAGCAGTGGCGGGACTAGCCCTTACAATGAGCAGTTCTTC. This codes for CASSGGTSPYNEQFF.

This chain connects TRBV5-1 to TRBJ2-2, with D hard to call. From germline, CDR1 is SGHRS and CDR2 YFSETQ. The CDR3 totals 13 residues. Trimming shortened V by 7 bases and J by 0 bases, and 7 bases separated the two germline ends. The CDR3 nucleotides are TGCGCCAGCTCCGGCACGAACACCGGGGAGCTGTTTTTT. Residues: CASSGTNTGELFF.

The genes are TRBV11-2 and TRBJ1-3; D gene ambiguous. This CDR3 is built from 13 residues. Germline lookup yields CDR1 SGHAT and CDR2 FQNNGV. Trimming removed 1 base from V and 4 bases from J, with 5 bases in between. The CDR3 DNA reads TGTGCCAGCAGCTTAGGGGGAGGAAACACCATATATTTT. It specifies CASSLGGGNTIYF.

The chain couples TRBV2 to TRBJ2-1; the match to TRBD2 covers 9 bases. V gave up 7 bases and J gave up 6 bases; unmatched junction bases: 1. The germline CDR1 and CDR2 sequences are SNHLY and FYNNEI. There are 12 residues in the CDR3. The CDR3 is CASKRGVNEQFF. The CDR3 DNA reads TGTGCCAGCAAGCGGGGGGTCAATGAGCAGTTCTTC.

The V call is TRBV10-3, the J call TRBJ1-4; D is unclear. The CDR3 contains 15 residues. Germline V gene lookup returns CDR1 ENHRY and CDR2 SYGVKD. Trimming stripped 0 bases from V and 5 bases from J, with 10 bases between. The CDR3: CAISESVTNNEKLFF. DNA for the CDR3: TGTGCCATCAGTGAGTCAGTGACAAACAATGAAAAACTGTTTTTT.

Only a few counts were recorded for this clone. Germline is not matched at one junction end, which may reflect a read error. The DNA of the CDR3 is TGCGCCAGCAGCTTGGGGCAGGGGGCCGCCTTT. Amino acid sequence: CASSLGQGAAF. The rearrangement uses TRBV5-1 and TRBJ1-1; 8 nucleotides match TRBD1. The CDR3 extends over 11 amino acids. Germline lookup yields CDR1 SGHRS and CDR2 YFSETQ.

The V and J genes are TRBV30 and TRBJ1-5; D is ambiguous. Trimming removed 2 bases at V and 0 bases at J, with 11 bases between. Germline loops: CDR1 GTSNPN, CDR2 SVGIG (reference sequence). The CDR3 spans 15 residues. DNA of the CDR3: TGTGCCTGGAGTCTACTCGGATATAGCAATCAGCCCCAGCATTTT. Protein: CAWSLLGYSNQPQHF.

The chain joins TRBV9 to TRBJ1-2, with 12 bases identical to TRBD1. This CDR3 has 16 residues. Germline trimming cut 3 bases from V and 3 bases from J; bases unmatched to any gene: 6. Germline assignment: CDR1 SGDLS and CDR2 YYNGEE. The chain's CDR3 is CASSAPGTGGDYGYTF. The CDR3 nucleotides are TGTGCCAGCAGCGCCCCAGGGACAGGGGGCGACTATGGCTACACCTTC. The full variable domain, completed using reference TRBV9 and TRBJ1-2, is DSGVTQTPKHLITATGQRVTLRCSPRSGDLSVYWYQQSLDQGLQFLIQYYNGEERAKGNILERFSAQQFPDLHSELNLSSLELGDSALYFCASSAPGTGGDYGYTFGSGTRLTVV.

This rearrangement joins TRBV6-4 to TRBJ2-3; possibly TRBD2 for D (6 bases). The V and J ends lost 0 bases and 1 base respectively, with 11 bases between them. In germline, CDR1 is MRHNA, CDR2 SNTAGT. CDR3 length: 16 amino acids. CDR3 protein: CASSDSGRSGTDTQYF. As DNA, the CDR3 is TGTGCCAGCAGTGACTCAGGGAGGAGCGGCACAGATACGCAGTATTTT.

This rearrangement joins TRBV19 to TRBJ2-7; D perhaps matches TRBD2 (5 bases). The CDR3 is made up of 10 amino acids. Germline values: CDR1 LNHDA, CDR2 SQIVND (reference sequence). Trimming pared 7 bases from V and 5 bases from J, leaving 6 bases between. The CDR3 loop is CASKRDEQYV. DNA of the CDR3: TGTGCCAGTAAGAGGGACGAGCAGTACGTC.

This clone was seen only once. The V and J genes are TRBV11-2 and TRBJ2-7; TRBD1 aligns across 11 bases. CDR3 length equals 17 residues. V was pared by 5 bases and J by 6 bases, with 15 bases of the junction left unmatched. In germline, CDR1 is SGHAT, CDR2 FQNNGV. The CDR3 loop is CASSVTTASGTGGEQYF. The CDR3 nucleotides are TGTGCCAGCAGCGTAACGACGGCATCCGGGACAGGGGGCGAGCAGTACTTC. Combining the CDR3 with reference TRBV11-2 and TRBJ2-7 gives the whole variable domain EAGVAQSPRYKIIEKRQSVAFWCNPISGHATLYWYQQILGQGPKLLIQFQNNGVVDDSQLPKDRFSAERLKGVDSTLKIQPAKLEDSAVYLCASSVTTASGTGGEQYFGPGTRLTVT.

CDR3 DNA: TGTGCCAGCAGTGATCAGGGTAGTCTTCTGGGCGAGCAGTACGTC. Translating it yields CASSDQGSLLGEQYV. The chain combines TRBV6-6 with TRBJ2-7, with D possibly TRBD1 on 5 matching bases. Between the trimmed V and J ends, which lost 5 bases and 6 bases, there was a span of 20 bases. The CDR3 has 15 amino acids. CDR1 is MNHNY, CDR2 SVGAGI, per germline (reference sequence).

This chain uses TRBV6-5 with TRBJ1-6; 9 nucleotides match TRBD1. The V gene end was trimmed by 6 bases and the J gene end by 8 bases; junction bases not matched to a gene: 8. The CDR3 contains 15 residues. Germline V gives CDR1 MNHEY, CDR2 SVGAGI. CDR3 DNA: TGTGCCAGCAGCCTAACAGGGGGCACTGATTCACCCCTCCACTTT. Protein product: CASSLTGGTDSPLHF.

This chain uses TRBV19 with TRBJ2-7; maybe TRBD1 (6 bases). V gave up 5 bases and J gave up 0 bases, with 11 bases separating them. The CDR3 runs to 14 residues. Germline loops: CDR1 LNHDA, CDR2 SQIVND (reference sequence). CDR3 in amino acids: CASSPSDSSYEQYV. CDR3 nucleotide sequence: TGTGCCAGTAGTCCCTCGGACAGCTCCTACGAGCAGTACGTC.

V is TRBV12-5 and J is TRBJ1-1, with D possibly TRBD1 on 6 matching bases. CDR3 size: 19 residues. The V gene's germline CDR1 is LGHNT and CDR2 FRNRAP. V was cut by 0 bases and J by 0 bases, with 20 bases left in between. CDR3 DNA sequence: TGTGCTAGTGGTTTGGTAAAATTGACAGGAGCTACAATGAACACTGAAGCTTTCTTT. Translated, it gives CASGLVKLTGATMNTEAFF.

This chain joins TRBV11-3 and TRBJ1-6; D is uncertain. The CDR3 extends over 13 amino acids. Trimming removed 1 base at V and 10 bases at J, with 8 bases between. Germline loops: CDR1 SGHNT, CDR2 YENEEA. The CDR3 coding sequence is TGTGCCAGCAGCTTAGGGCCAGGCTCACCCCTCCACTTT. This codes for CASSLGPGSPLHF.

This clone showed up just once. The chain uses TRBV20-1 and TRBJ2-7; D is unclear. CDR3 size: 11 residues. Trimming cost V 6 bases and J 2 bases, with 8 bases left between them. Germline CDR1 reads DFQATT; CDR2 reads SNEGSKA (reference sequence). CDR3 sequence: CSAPNPYEQYV. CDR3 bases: TGCAGTGCCCCGAACCCCTACGAGCAGTACGTC.

DNA of the CDR3: TGTGCCAGCAGCCCGACAGCAACGAACACTGAAGCTTTCTTT. It codes for CASSPTATNTEAFF. The rearrangement links TRBV9 to TRBJ1-1; tentative D call: TRBD1 (5 bases). The CDR3 extends over 14 amino acids. Deletions cut 4 bases from V and 1 base from J, with 11 bases between. Germline CDR1 reads SGDLS; CDR2 reads YYNGEE.

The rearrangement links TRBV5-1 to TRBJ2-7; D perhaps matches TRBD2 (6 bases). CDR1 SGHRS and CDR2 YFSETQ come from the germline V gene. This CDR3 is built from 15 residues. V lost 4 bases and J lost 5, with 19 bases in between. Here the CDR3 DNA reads TGCGCCAGCAGCAGAGGGGACGGGGGTCTGAACGAGCAGTACTTC. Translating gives CASSRGDGGLNEQYF.

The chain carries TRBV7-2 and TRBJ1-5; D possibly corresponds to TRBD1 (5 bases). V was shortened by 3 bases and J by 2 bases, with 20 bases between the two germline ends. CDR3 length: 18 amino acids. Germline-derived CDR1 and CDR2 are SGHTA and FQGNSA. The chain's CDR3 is CASSFSTGRLVGNQPQHF. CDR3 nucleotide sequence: TGTGCCAGCAGCTTTAGTACGGGACGTTTGGTCGGCAATCAGCCCCAGCATTTT. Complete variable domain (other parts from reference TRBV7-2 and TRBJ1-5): GAGVSQSPSNKVTEKGKDVELRCDPISGHTALYWYRQSLGQGLEFLIYFQGNSAPDKSGLPSDRFSAERTGGSVSTLTIQRTQQEDSAVYLCASSFSTGRLVGNQPQHFGDGTRLSIL.

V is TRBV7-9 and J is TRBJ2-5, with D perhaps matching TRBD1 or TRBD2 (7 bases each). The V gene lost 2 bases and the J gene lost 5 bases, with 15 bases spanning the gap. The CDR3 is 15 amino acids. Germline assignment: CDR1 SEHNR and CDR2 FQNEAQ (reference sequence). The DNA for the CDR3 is TGTGCCAGCAGCTTACGCAGGGGGGGCGGGGAGACCCAGTACTTC. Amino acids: CASSLRRGGGETQYF.

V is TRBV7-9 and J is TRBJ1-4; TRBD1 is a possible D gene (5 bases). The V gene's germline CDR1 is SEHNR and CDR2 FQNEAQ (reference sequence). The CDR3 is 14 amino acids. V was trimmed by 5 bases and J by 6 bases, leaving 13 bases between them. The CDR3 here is CASSRDDGDEKLFF. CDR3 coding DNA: TGTGCCAGCAGCAGGGACGACGGGGATGAAAAACTGTTTTTT.

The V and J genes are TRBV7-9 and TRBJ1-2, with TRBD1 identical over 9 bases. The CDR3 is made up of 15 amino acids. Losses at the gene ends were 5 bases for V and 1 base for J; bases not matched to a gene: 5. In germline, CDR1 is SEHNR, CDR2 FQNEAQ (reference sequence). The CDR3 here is CASSGWTGDNYGYTF. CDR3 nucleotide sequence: TGTGCCAGCAGCGGATGGACAGGGGATAACTATGGCTACACCTTC.

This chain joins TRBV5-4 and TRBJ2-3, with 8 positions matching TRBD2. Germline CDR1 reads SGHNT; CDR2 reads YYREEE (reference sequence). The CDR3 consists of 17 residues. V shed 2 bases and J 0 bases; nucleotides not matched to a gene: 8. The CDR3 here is CASSFRRGVESTDTQYF. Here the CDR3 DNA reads TGTGCCAGCAGCTTTAGGCGGGGGGTAGAAAGCACAGATACGCAGTATTTT.

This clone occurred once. CDR3 sequence: CASTAPDRDYEQYV. The CDR3 nucleotides read TGTGCCAGTACCGCCCCGGACAGGGACTACGAGCAGTACGTC. The V and J genes are TRBV11-3 and TRBJ2-7, with 8 bases that match TRBD1. CDR1 SGHNT and CDR2 YENEEA come from the germline V gene. J was trimmed by 3 bases and V by 9 bases; bases with no gene match: 10. The CDR3 totals 14 residues.